This T cell receptor (beta chain) was sequenced during a study of cytomegalovirus exposure and HLA in healthy donors. Overall study: The 120 validation repertoires used the same platform as the 550 to 700 first-cohort repertoires (as reported by a later analysis). Findings of the study overall: Reports described diagnosis of cytomegalovirus status by the classifier as highly specific and sensitive. Most sequenced TCRs were rare (though some public TCRs occurred in many donors).

Comment on this clone: What it binds is unknown.

TCRdb keeps only in-frame clones here, not all; method: immunoSEQ multiplex PCR. The repertoire consists of a few hundred thousand clones, with about nine tenths occurring once and the leading ten covering over 0.75%. The 120-subject validation cohort, separate from the approximately 640-subject first cohort, included the donors. CDR1 is SEHNR, CDR2 FQNEAQ, per germline (reference sequence). The CDR3 has 12 residues. Trimming took off 2 bases at V and 6 bases at J, with 7 bases between the two ends. The receptor's source is a woman younger than 30 in good health and CMV-seronegative. The specimen was PBMCs. V gene TRBV7-9 combines with J gene TRBJ1-2, with D perhaps TRBD1 (5 bases). The CDR3 loop reads CASSLQGDGYTF. The DNA for the CDR3 is TGTGCCAGCAGCTTACAGGGTGATGGCTACACCTTC.